This is a list of T cell receptor beta chains from one sample in a study of radiotherapy plus CTLA-4 blockade in lung cancer. Some clones are missing from TCRdb's copy, which holds only in-frame ones; the method was immunoSEQ multiplex PCR. Of about 35,000 clones in the sample, around 85% were seen once. The source material was peripheral blood, sampled from a patient treated with radiotherapy plus ipilimumab. Every receptor here comes from a human donor with non-small cell lung cancer who had stable disease on radiotherapy plus ipilimumab. Each CDR3 is given with its conserved first and last residue. The D gene is left open where the match is weak. Clone size appears in some rows only: once, few, many, or a class for an expanded clone.

d_call: TRBD2
clone_size: once
v_call: TRBV5-1
j_call: TRBJ2-7
cdr3_nt: TGCGCCAGCAGTCCCCTTACTAGCGTCGCCTACGAGCAGTACTTC
cdr3_aa: CASSPLTSVAYEQYF

d_call: .
clone_size: .
v_call: TRBV11-2
j_call: TRBJ2-7
cdr3_nt: TGTGCCAGCAGCCTGGCTAGACTGTACGAGCAGTACTTC
cdr3_aa: CASSLARLYEQYF

d_call: .
clone_size: .
v_call: TRBV30
j_call: TRBJ2-1
cdr3_nt: TGTGCCTGGAGTGTGCGGACTGGCTACAATGAGCAGTTCTTC
cdr3_aa: CAWSVRTGYNEQFF

d_call: .
clone_size: .
v_call: TRBV5-6
j_call: TRBJ2-5
cdr3_nt: TGTGCCAGCAGCTTGGATTCGGGGGAGAGGTCCCAGTACTTC
cdr3_aa: CASSLDSGERSQYF

d_call: .
clone_size: .
v_call: TRBV27
j_call: TRBJ2-7
cdr3_nt: TGTGCCAGCAGGCTCCTCAGCTCCTACGAGCAGTACTTC
cdr3_aa: CASRLLSSYEQYF

d_call: TRBD2
clone_size: once
v_call: TRBV14
j_call: TRBJ2-7
cdr3_nt: TGTGCCAGCAGCCAAGGACATATGGCGGGGGGGCAGTACTTC
cdr3_aa: CASSQGHMAGGQYF

d_call: .
clone_size: .
v_call: TRBV7-2
j_call: TRBJ2-6
cdr3_nt: TGTGCCAGCAGCTCTCTGATTACAAGGGGGAGCTCTGGGGCCAACGTCCTGACTTTC
cdr3_aa: CASSSLITRGSSGANVLTF

d_call: .
clone_size: few
v_call: TRBV5-1
j_call: TRBJ1-4
cdr3_nt: TGCGCCAGCAGCCCACAGAGAGGACCTGAGGGTGAAAAACTGTTTTTT
cdr3_aa: CASSPQRGPEGEKLFF

d_call: .
clone_size: .
v_call: TRBV18
j_call: TRBJ1-1
cdr3_nt: TGTGCCAGCTCAGTAAACGGGGAAAACACTGAAGCTTTCTTT
cdr3_aa: CASSVNGENTEAFF

d_call: .
clone_size: .
v_call: TRBV10-3
j_call: TRBJ1-5
cdr3_nt: TGTGCCATCAGTGAGTCGATGTCGGACACGGGCAATCAGCCCCAGCATTTT
cdr3_aa: CAISESMSDTGNQPQHF

d_call: .
clone_size: .
v_call: TRBV19
j_call: TRBJ2-7
cdr3_nt: TGTGCCAGTAGTGGTGGGACTTCCGGGAGCTCCTACGAGCAGTACTTC
cdr3_aa: CASSGGTSGSSYEQYF

d_call: TRBD2
clone_size: few
v_call: TRBV4-3
j_call: TRBJ2-1
cdr3_nt: TGCGCCAGCAGCCCCTTGAGCGGGAGCCCCTTGGATGAGCAGTTCTTC
cdr3_aa: CASSPLSGSPLDEQFF

d_call: .
clone_size: .
v_call: TRBV25-1
j_call: TRBJ1-2
cdr3_nt: TGTGCCAGCAGTGAAAGCTCGACAGGAGCTAACTATGGCTACACCTTC
cdr3_aa: CASSESSTGANYGYTF

d_call: .
clone_size: medium-sized
v_call: TRBV2
j_call: TRBJ2-7
cdr3_nt: TGTGCCAGCAGTGAAGCGGGGGGATCCTCGGGGTACGAGCAGTACTTC
cdr3_aa: CASSEAGGSSGYEQYF

d_call: .
clone_size: once
v_call: TRBV7-7
j_call: TRBJ2-5
cdr3_nt: TGTGCTAGCAGCTTAAAACTAGGAAGGGTGGACGCCGAGACCCAGTACTTC
cdr3_aa: CASSLKLGRVDAETQYF

d_call: .
clone_size: .
v_call: TRBV19
j_call: TRBJ1-2
cdr3_nt: TGTGCCAGTAGTTTGGGGGGGAACTATGGCTACACCTTC
cdr3_aa: CASSLGGNYGYTF

d_call: TRBD2
clone_size: .
v_call: TRBV25-1
j_call: TRBJ2-1
cdr3_nt: TGTGCCAGCAGTGATTCCTGGGAGGGGCGTCACAATGAGCAGTTCTTC
cdr3_aa: CASSDSWEGRHNEQFF

d_call: TRBD1
clone_size: .
v_call: TRBV5-1
j_call: TRBJ1-2
cdr3_nt: TGCGCCAGCAGCGCGACACAGGGGCCACCCTATGGCTACACCTTC
cdr3_aa: CASSATQGPPYGYTF

d_call: TRBD2
clone_size: few
v_call: TRBV11-2
j_call: TRBJ2-2
cdr3_nt: TGTGCCAGCAGCTCGTTAGCGGGAGGGCCCCCCGGGGAGCTGTTTTTT
cdr3_aa: CASSSLAGGPPGELFF

d_call: .
clone_size: .
v_call: TRBV28
j_call: TRBJ2-7
cdr3_nt: TGTGCCAGCAGTCCCCCAGGGGACAATGGCGAGCAGTACTTC
cdr3_aa: CASSPPGDNGEQYF

d_call: .
clone_size: .
v_call: TRBV10-3
j_call: TRBJ2-5
cdr3_nt: TGTGCCACCAGAGGGGGTATTCCTCAAGAGACCCAGTACTTC
cdr3_aa: CATRGGIPQETQYF

d_call: .
clone_size: .
v_call: TRBV7-3
j_call: TRBJ2-2
cdr3_nt: TGTGCCAGCAGCTTATATATCCGGGGGGAGCTGTTTTTT
cdr3_aa: CASSLYIRGELFF

d_call: .
clone_size: .
v_call: TRBV7-2
j_call: TRBJ2-5
cdr3_nt: TGTGCCAGCACCCTGGCCGGGTCGGAGACCCAGTACTTC
cdr3_aa: CASTLAGSETQYF

d_call: .
clone_size: once
v_call: TRBV5-1
j_call: TRBJ2-5
cdr3_nt: TGCGCCAGCAGCTTGAGGGGCGGGACGTACCAAGAGACCCAGTACTTC
cdr3_aa: CASSLRGGTYQETQYF

d_call: .
clone_size: .
v_call: TRBV4-3
j_call: TRBJ2-1
cdr3_nt: TGCGCCAGCAGCCAAGAACGTCTTGCGAAGTCCTACAATGAGCAGTTCTTC
cdr3_aa: CASSQERLAKSYNEQFF

d_call: TRBD1
clone_size: .
v_call: TRBV6-1
j_call: TRBJ2-2
cdr3_nt: TGTGCCGGCAACAGGGGACCCCTCAACACCGGGGAGCTGTTTTTT
cdr3_aa: CAGNRGPLNTGELFF

d_call: TRBD2
clone_size: .
v_call: TRBV9
j_call: TRBJ2-3
cdr3_nt: TGTGCCAGCAGCGCAACTAGCGGGAGCGCAGATACGCAGTATTTT
cdr3_aa: CASSATSGSADTQYF

d_call: TRBD2
clone_size: .
v_call: TRBV27
j_call: TRBJ2-7
cdr3_nt: TGTGCCAGCAGCCGACGGGGGGGCCCCTACGAGCAGTACTTC
cdr3_aa: CASSRRGGPYEQYF

d_call: TRBD2
clone_size: .
v_call: TRBV6-8
j_call: TRBJ2-7
cdr3_nt: TGTGCCAGCGCAGCGGGGCCCTCCTACGAGCAGTACTTC
cdr3_aa: CASAAGPSYEQYF

d_call: .
clone_size: .
v_call: TRBV19
j_call: TRBJ1-6
cdr3_nt: TGTGCCAGTAGCTTCAGGGACTATAATTCACCCCTCCACTTT
cdr3_aa: CASSFRDYNSPLHF

d_call: .
clone_size: .
v_call: TRBV21-1
j_call: TRBJ2-7
cdr3_nt: TGTGCCAGCAGCGCGGGACAGGGCCCCTACGAGCAGTACTTC
cdr3_aa: CASSAGQGPYEQYF

d_call: .
clone_size: few
v_call: TRBV7-2
j_call: TRBJ2-2
cdr3_nt: TGTGCCAGCAGCTTAACGTTGTCCCCGAGGTTCACCGGGGAGCTGTTTTTT
cdr3_aa: CASSLTLSPRFTGELFF

d_call: .
clone_size: once
v_call: TRBV18
j_call: TRBJ1-1
cdr3_nt: TGTGCCAGCTCACTCCAGCGGGACATGAACACTGAAGCTTTCTTT
cdr3_aa: CASSLQRDMNTEAFF

d_call: TRBD2
clone_size: .
v_call: TRBV30
j_call: TRBJ2-3
cdr3_nt: TGTGCCTGGAGTCACGGGGGAGGGCAGACAGATACGCAGTATTTT
cdr3_aa: CAWSHGGGQTDTQYF

d_call: .
clone_size: .
v_call: TRBV12-5
j_call: TRBJ1-5
cdr3_nt: TGTGCTAGTGGTTTGGTACAAAATGGGGGGGGTCAGCCCCAGCATTTT
cdr3_aa: CASGLVQNGGGQPQHF

d_call: TRBD1
clone_size: .
v_call: TRBV5-8
j_call: TRBJ1-2
cdr3_nt: TGTGCCAGCAGCATACGACAGGGAGCTAACTATGGCTACACCTTC
cdr3_aa: CASSIRQGANYGYTF

d_call: TRBD2
clone_size: .
v_call: TRBV4-2
j_call: TRBJ2-7
cdr3_nt: TGTGCCAGCAGCCAAGAAGGGCCTGGGCGGGAGGGCCACGAGCAGTACTTC
cdr3_aa: CASSQEGPGREGHEQYF

d_call: TRBD2
clone_size: .
v_call: TRBV6-5
j_call: TRBJ2-7
cdr3_nt: TGTGCCAGCAGTTCTCAAGGGACTAGCGGGATCTACGAGCAGTACTTC
cdr3_aa: CASSSQGTSGIYEQYF

d_call: TRBD1
clone_size: few
v_call: TRBV4-3
j_call: TRBJ1-2
cdr3_nt: TGCGCCAGCAGCCCACGGACAGGCGGGTTGAAAGGCTACACCTTC
cdr3_aa: CASSPRTGGLKGYTF

d_call: .
clone_size: .
v_call: TRBV5-6
j_call: TRBJ2-3
cdr3_nt: TGTGCCAGCAGCTTGGCCAAAGATACGCAGTATTTT
cdr3_aa: CASSLAKDTQYF

d_call: .
clone_size: few
v_call: TRBV7-2
j_call: TRBJ1-1
cdr3_nt: TGTGCCAGCAGCTTAGGGGCCACTGAAGCTTTCTTT
cdr3_aa: CASSLGATEAFF

d_call: .
clone_size: .
v_call: TRBV30
j_call: TRBJ1-2
cdr3_nt: TGTGCCTGGAGACAGTTAGCTAACTATGGCTACACCTTC
cdr3_aa: CAWRQLANYGYTF

d_call: .
clone_size: .
v_call: TRBV5-6
j_call: TRBJ2-5
cdr3_nt: TGTGCCAGCAGCTTCAGGGGTCGGGAGACCCAGTACTTC
cdr3_aa: CASSFRGRETQYF